Each of the 21 T cell receptor beta chains below was sequenced from the same sample in a study of T cells in Graves' hyperthyroidism and ophthalmopathy. RNA transcripts provided the source from which TCR beta CDR3 regions were amplified. When the TCR CDR3 underwent first-round RT-PCR, the HTBI primer set was used. TCRdb re-called the multiplex PCR reads through MiXCR, storing one row per CDR3 protein. This sample has around 350,000 distinct CDR3 sequences, with about a sixth found just once. The sample consisted of blood. These receptors all stem from a woman in her 30s with Graves' hyperthyroidism that later progressed to Graves' ophthalmopathy.

The sample holds many counts of this clonotype. For the CDR3, the DNA is TGTGCCAGCAGCGTAGCCGGGGACTATTACAATGAGCAGTTCTTC. It yields the protein CASSVAGDYYNEQFF. The genes are TRBV9 and TRBJ2-1, with 7 bases lining up with TRBD2. Germline V gene sequence: CDR1 SGDLS, CDR2 YYNGEE. There are 15 residues in the CDR3. The junction had 4 bases not matched to a gene; V was cut back by 0 bases and J by 4 bases.

This clonotype was seen a handful of times. The rearrangement uses TRBV4-1 and TRBJ2-1, with a possible D match to TRBD1 (5 bases). The ends were cut back, 0 bases at V and 6 bases at J, with 9 bases in the middle. The germline gives CDR1 MGHRA, CDR2 YSYEKL. The CDR3 runs 14 residues. Written as DNA, the CDR3 is TGCGCCAGCAGCCAAGAGCAGGGTGTCAATGAGCAGTTCTTC. Its protein is CASSQEQGVNEQFF.

This clonotype has a count of ten or more. The chain recombines TRBV12-3 or TRBV12-4 with TRBJ1-2; D is perhaps TRBD1 (6 bases). V was shortened by 5 bases and J by 4 bases, with 17 bases between the two germline ends. CDR3 length equals 15 residues. In DNA form, the CDR3 reads TGTGCCAGCAGTATACACCAGCAGGGGATCTATGGCTACACCTTC. Residues: CASSIHQQGIYGYTF.

A few counts support this clonotype. V gene TRBV5-6 combines with J gene TRBJ2-7; D may be TRBD1 (5 bases). The germline V gene has CDR1 SGHDT and CDR2 YYEEEE. The V end was cut by 0 bases, the J end by 6 bases, with 10 bases between. This CDR3 is built from 13 residues. CDR3 sequence reads: CASSLGQSSEQYF. The CDR3 bases are TGTGCCAGCAGCTTGGGACAGTCTAGCGAGCAGTACTTC.

This clonotype was observed a few times. CDR3 DNA sequence: TGTGCCAGCACCTTCACCCCCACAGATACGCAGTATTTT. Translation: CASTFTPTDTQYF. The chain employs TRBV6-1 and TRBJ2-3; D is ambiguous. V was pared by 7 bases and J by 2 bases, with 10 bases between. This CDR3 spans 13 amino acids. Looked up from germline, CDR1 is MNHNS and CDR2 is SASEGT.

At least ten counts were recorded for this clonotype. The chain recombines TRBV20-1 with TRBJ2-2; no reliable D call. The CDR3 loop spans 13 amino acids. Germline-derived CDR1 and CDR2 are DFQATT and SNEGSKA (reference sequence). With 0 bases removed from V and 7 bases from J, the gap between germline ends came to 9 bases. The CDR3 nucleotides are TGCAGTGCTAGAGATGGGTGGAACGGGGAGCTGTTTTTT. Amino acid sequence: CSARDGWNGELFF.

This clonotype has a count of ten or more. The rearrangement joins TRBV11-2 to TRBJ1-2, with D uncertain. Trimming cost V 5 bases and J 0 bases, with 16 bases left between them. The CDR3 runs 16 residues. The V gene's germline CDR1 is SGHAT and CDR2 FQNNGV. Here the CDR3 DNA reads TGTGCCAGCAGCCTAATGGCGGGCATGGCTAACTATGGCTACACCTTC. Its protein product is CASSLMAGMANYGYTF.

This clonotype has a count of ten or more. The V and J genes are TRBV28 and TRBJ2-1; 7 positions agree with TRBD1. V dropped 1 base and J dropped 4; count of bases not matched to a gene: 7. The CDR3 runs 16 residues. From germline, CDR1 is MDHEN and CDR2 SYDVKM. The CDR3 DNA reads as TGTGCCAGCAGTTTATTCGGGACAGCGAGTTACAATGAGCAGTTCTTC. As protein: CASSLFGTASYNEQFF.

There are many counts of this clonotype. The chain has TRBV3-1 and TRBJ1-1; D perhaps matches TRBD1 (5 bases). The CDR3 has 13 residues. V gave up 8 bases and J gave up 5 bases, with 15 bases separating them. The germline V gene encodes CDR1 LGHDT and CDR2 YNNKEL (reference sequence). The chain's CDR3 is CASAGGSVTEAFF. CDR3 in DNA: TGTGCCAGCGCTGGGGGTAGTGTGACTGAAGCTTTCTTT. Full variable domain (missing parts from reference TRBV3-1 and TRBJ1-1): DTAVSQTPKYLVTQMGNDKSIKCEQNLGHDTMYWYKQDSKKFLKIMFSYNNKELIINETVPNRFSPKSPDKAHLNLHINSLELGDSAVYFCASAGGSVTEAFFGQGTRLTVV.

The rearrangement uses TRBV30 and TRBJ1-2; D is ambiguous. Trimming stripped 5 bases from V and 5 bases from J, with 9 bases between. CDR1 GTSNPN and CDR2 SVGIG come from the germline V gene (reference sequence). The CDR3 runs to 11 residues. CDR3: CAWGGPYGYTF. The CDR3 coding sequence is TGTGCCTGGGGCGGACCATATGGCTACACCTTC.

This clonotype has a count of ten or more. The chain is built from TRBV12-3 or TRBV12-4 and TRBJ1-5; the match to TRBD1 covers 10 bases. This CDR3 spans 15 amino acids. V lost 3 bases, J lost 6 bases, and 5 bases stayed unmatched. Here the CDR3 DNA reads TGTGCCAGCAGTTTCTCGGGACAGGGGATTCAGCCCCAGCATTTT. Its protein product is CASSFSGQGIQPQHF.

This clonotype was seen ten or more times. The chain carries TRBV2 and TRBJ1-5; a weak D match, TRBD1 (6 bases). V was cut by 7 bases and J by 1 base, with 14 bases left in between. In germline, CDR1 is SNHLY, CDR2 FYNNEI. The CDR3 runs to 15 residues. Here the CDR3 DNA reads TGTGCCAGCACAGCACGAGGGGGGAGCAATCAGCCCCAGCATTTT. It codes for CASTARGGSNQPQHF.

In this sample, this clonotype turned up a few times. The chain joins TRBV19 to TRBJ1-5, with unresolved D. V was clipped by 4 bases and J by 5 bases, with 15 bases between them. The CDR3 sequence is 15 residues long. Germline V gives CDR1 LNHDA, CDR2 SQIVND (reference sequence). Written as DNA, the CDR3 is TGTGCCAGTAGTACCCCCTCGATCTCCGATCAGCCCCAGCATTTT. Translation: CASSTPSISDQPQHF.

This clonotype was observed many times. The chain joins TRBV28 to TRBJ1-5, with 10 bases matching TRBD1. The CDR3 has 15 amino acids. V was clipped by 4 bases and J by 5 bases; unmatched bases: 5. Germline V lookup: CDR1 MDHEN, CDR2 SYDVKM. The CDR3 nucleotides read TGTGCCAGCAGTTCACCGGGACAGGGGTATCAGCCCCAGCATTTT. It specifies CASSSPGQGYQPQHF.

The chain couples TRBV29-1 to TRBJ1-2, with D hard to call. V lost 5 bases to trimming and J lost 0 bases, with 4 bases between them. The germline V gene has CDR1 SQVTM and CDR2 ANQGSEA. This CDR3 comprises 11 residues. The CDR3 is CSVRSNYGYTF. In DNA form, the CDR3 reads TGCAGCGTTAGGTCTAACTATGGCTACACCTTC.

This clonotype was observed many times. This chain uses TRBV3-1 with TRBJ2-1, with 10 bases aligning to TRBD1. The CDR3 has 16 residues. Germline trimming cut 5 bases from V and 3 bases from J; bases unmatched to any gene: 7. Germline lookup yields CDR1 LGHDT and CDR2 YNNKEL (reference sequence). The CDR3 reads CASSTSRDRGYNEQFF. DNA for the CDR3: TGTGCCAGCAGCACGTCGCGGGACAGGGGCTACAATGAGCAGTTCTTC.

This clonotype was recorded many times. V is TRBV10-3 and J is TRBJ2-7; 9 nucleotides match TRBD1. Germline CDR1 and CDR2: ENHRY and SYGVKD. CDR3 size: 16 residues. The V gene end was trimmed by 3 bases and the J gene end by 5 bases; junction bases not matched to a gene: 11. CDR3 bases: TGTGCCATCAGTGAAATACAGGGGGCGGGATTGGACGAGCAGTACTTC. Its translation is CAISEIQGAGLDEQYF.

The table lists this clonotype with a few counts. At one end, the junction sequence differs from germline, possibly due to a read error. V gene TRBV6-4 combines with J gene TRBJ2-7; 7 nucleotides align to TRBD2. The CDR3 has 17 residues. Germline V gene sequence: CDR1 MRHNA, CDR2 SNTAGT. The DNA of the CDR3 is TGTGCCAGCAGTTACTCGATAAGCCTAGCGGACTCCTACGAGCAGTACTTC. It is translated as CASSYSISLADSYEQYF.

This clonotype was seen at least ten times. The genes are TRBV2 and TRBJ2-7; 7 bases fit TRBD2. The CDR3 runs to 15 residues. CDR1 SNHLY and CDR2 FYNNEI come from the germline V gene. V lost 7 bases, J lost 1 base, and 10 bases stayed unmatched. The CDR3 region is CASKISGKGSYEQYF. The CDR3 DNA reads TGTGCCAGCAAGATAAGCGGGAAAGGGTCCTACGAGCAGTACTTC.

As concerns this clonotype: Just one base apart from a much larger clone, this may be a read error. This chain joins TRBV27 and TRBJ2-6; TRBD1 agrees at 12 bases. Trimming at V came to 6 bases and at J to 5 bases, leaving 5 bases not matched to a gene. Germline-derived CDR1 and CDR2 are MNHEY and SMNVEV (reference sequence). The CDR3 is 16 residues long. As DNA, the CDR3 is TGTGCCAGCAGGGGACAGGGGGCGGCTCGGGCCAACGTCCTGACTTTC. It translates to CASRGQGAARANVLTF.

CDR3 DNA: TGTGCCAGCATGCGGACTAGCCTAGCTCTTGGAGAGCAGTTCTTC. It codes for CASMRTSLALGEQFF. The chain carries TRBV3-1 and TRBJ2-1; 8 nucleotides match TRBD2. With V trimmed by 7 bases and J by 10 bases, 15 bases remained unmatched. The length of the CDR3 is 15 residues. Germline assignment: CDR1 LGHDT and CDR2 YNNKEL (reference sequence).